Following are 10 T cell receptor beta chains from one sample sequenced in a study of shared clonotypes between healthy human individuals. Clones were read by immunoSEQ multiplex PCR, and TCRdb kept only the in-frame ones, dropping some. The sample has approximately 2.1 million clones, over 90% seen once; the top ten hold about 0.41%. Sequencing used naive CD4+ T cells from PBMCs. Subset defined: CD45RA+ positively selected. These receptors all stem from a man between 18 and 29 years old in good health. Some clones in this sample may be carry-over from other donors' samples.

The V call is TRBV6-6, the J call TRBJ1-1, with D tentatively TRBD1 (6 bases). Germline V gene sequence: CDR1 MNHNY, CDR2 SVGAGI (reference sequence). This CDR3 has 13 residues. Trimming pared 5 bases from V and 4 bases from J, leaving 11 bases between. Here the CDR3 reads CASSPDRFTEAFF. DNA for the CDR3: TGTGCCAGCAGTCCCGACAGGTTCACTGAAGCTTTCTTT.

CDR3 in DNA: TGTGCCAGCAGCTCCCGAGGGAGCGGGAGGGCCGGGGAGCTGTTTTTT. Translated, it gives CASSSRGSGRAGELFF. The V gene is TRBV13, the J gene TRBJ2-2, with 10 bases that match TRBD2. The CDR3 spans 16 residues. Germline V lookup: CDR1 PRHDT, CDR2 FYEKMQ (reference sequence). V lost 4 bases to trimming and J lost 6 bases; unmatched junction nucleotides: 8.

V gene TRBV5-1 combines with J gene TRBJ1-3; the match to TRBD1 covers 7 bases. Per the germline V gene, CDR1 is SGHRS and CDR2 is YFSETQ. J gave up 4 bases and V 2 bases, and 6 bases lay outside the gene matches. The CDR3 is made up of 15 amino acids. CDR3 amino acids: CASSFMTGSGNTIYF. The CDR3 DNA reads TGCGCCAGCAGCTTCATGACAGGGTCGGGAAACACCATATATTTT.

J is TRBJ2-1 and V is TRBV27; TRBD2 agrees at 9 bases. The CDR3 contains 17 residues. CDR1 MNHEY and CDR2 SMNVEV come from the germline V gene (reference sequence). Trimming took 1 base from V and 0 from J; bases not matched to a gene: 4. The CDR3 region has the DNA TGTGCCAGCAGTTTATGGCTAGCGGGGAGCTCCTACAATGAGCAGTTCTTC. As protein: CASSLWLAGSSYNEQFF.

The CDR3 spells CASRGTRAGEQYF. DNA for the CDR3: TGCGCCAGCCGCGGAACCCGCGCTGGCGAGCAGTACTTC. The chain links TRBV5-1 to TRBJ2-7; D call uncertain. V shed 7 bases and J shed 6 bases, with 17 bases lying between them. CDR1 is SGHRS and CDR2 is YFSETQ in the germline V gene. The CDR3 extends over 13 amino acids.

This chain uses TRBV7-6 with TRBJ2-1; 7 bases fit TRBD2. The germline V gene has CDR1 SGHVS and CDR2 FNYEAQ. J gave up 9 bases and V 0 bases, and 11 bases lay outside the gene matches. The CDR3 is made up of 16 amino acids. CDR3 in amino acids: CASSLAPGGSRGEQFF. The DNA for the CDR3 is TGTGCCAGCAGCTTAGCGCCGGGAGGCTCCCGGGGTGAGCAGTTCTTC.

The chain employs TRBV7-4 and TRBJ2-7; 9 nucleotides align to TRBD1. This CDR3 is 16 amino acids long. The germline gives CDR1 SGHVT, CDR2 SQSDAQ. The trim removed 5 bases at V and 6 bases at J, leaving 14 bases unmatched. This CDR3 is CASSRCQRDRVSEQYF. The CDR3 DNA reads TGTGCCAGCAGCCGATGTCAACGGGACAGGGTAAGCGAGCAGTACTTC.

The genes are TRBV5-4 and TRBJ2-1; 7 bases agree with TRBD2. The CDR3 has 15 residues. Unmatched junction bases numbered 5, after V lost 0 bases and J lost 5 bases. Looked up from germline, CDR1 is SGHNT and CDR2 is YYREEE (reference sequence). CDR3 nucleotides: TGTGCCAGCAGCTTGGGGGGAGCGGGAAACAATGAGCAGTTCTTC. This sequence encodes CASSLGGAGNNEQFF. The full variable domain, its missing parts supplied by reference TRBV5-4 and TRBJ2-1, is ETGVTQSPTHLIKTRGQQVTLRCSSQSGHNTVSWYQQALGQGPQFIFQYYREEENGRGNFPPRFSGLQFPNYSSELNVNALELDDSALYLCASSLGGAGNNEQFFGPGTRLTVL.

CDR3 loop: CASSLAQLESEQFF. CDR3 coding DNA: TGCGCCAGCAGCTTGGCCCAATTGGAGTCTGAGCAGTTCTTC. The V and J genes are TRBV5-1 and TRBJ2-1; no clear D gene. V was shortened by 0 bases and J by 9 bases, with 13 bases between the two germline ends. The CDR3 spans 14 residues. The V gene's germline CDR1 is SGHRS and CDR2 YFSETQ.

The chain uses TRBV28 and TRBJ1-1, with D possibly being TRBD1 (6 bases). Per the germline V gene, CDR1 is MDHEN and CDR2 is SYDVKM. CDR3 size: 12 residues. V was pared by 2 bases and J by 11 bases, with 12 bases between. CDR3 region: CASSLGGRGAFF. The CDR3 coding sequence is TGTGCCAGCAGTTTAGGGGGGCGCGGGGCTTTCTTT.